This paragraph reports one T cell receptor beta chain. Germline assignment: CDR1 SGHNT and CDR2 YYREEE (reference sequence). V dropped 4 bases and J dropped 2 bases, with 16 bases sitting between them. The CDR3 is made up of 16 amino acids. This record belongs to a study of CD8 T cells in Susac syndrome. With random hexamers, roughly 0.45 to 1 ug RNA was reverse transcribed. TCRdb reanalysed the immunoSEQ multiplex PCR reads using MiXCR and keeps one entry per CDR3 protein. The sample includes approximately 100,000 distinct CDR3 sequences, about 96% of them seen just once. TEMRA cells were FACS-enriched, while CD8+ and CD4+ T cells were negatively isolated.

This sequence originates from a human donor in good health. The sequencing input was CD4+ T cells from PBMCs. This chain links TRBV5-4 with TRBJ2-1, with TRBD2 as a possible D gene (5 bases). CDR3 in amino acids: CASSTDYLTAYNEQFF. The CDR3 coding sequence is TGTGCCAGCAGCACCGACTACCTAACGGCCTACAATGAGCAGTTCTTC.